This TCR beta chain was captured by sequencing in a study of blood T cell repertoires in COVID-19. Across the study: From the United States, Italy and Spain came samples of acute and convalescent COVID-19.

Per the study methods: Counts of nucleated cells, estimated from reference gene primer amplification, were obtained. Measured with immunoSEQ multiplex PCR; TCRdb has only the in-frame clones, and not every one. V and J calls and clone size come straight from that table; D and trimming were deduced from the DNA. This table holds some 150,000 clones, roughly 87% found once. V lost 3 bases and J lost 6, with 15 bases in between. CDR1 and CDR2 from the germline V gene are SGDLS and YYNGEE. CDR3 length: 15 residues. The receptor comes from a human donor in a cohort sampled during active COVID-19. The sample comprised peripheral blood. This chain uses TRBV9 with TRBJ1-4, with TRBD1 as a possible D gene (6 bases). CDR3 loop: CASSAPGEVYEKLFF. Written as DNA, the CDR3 is TGTGCCAGCAGCGCTCCAGGGGAAGTATATGAAAAACTGTTTTTT.